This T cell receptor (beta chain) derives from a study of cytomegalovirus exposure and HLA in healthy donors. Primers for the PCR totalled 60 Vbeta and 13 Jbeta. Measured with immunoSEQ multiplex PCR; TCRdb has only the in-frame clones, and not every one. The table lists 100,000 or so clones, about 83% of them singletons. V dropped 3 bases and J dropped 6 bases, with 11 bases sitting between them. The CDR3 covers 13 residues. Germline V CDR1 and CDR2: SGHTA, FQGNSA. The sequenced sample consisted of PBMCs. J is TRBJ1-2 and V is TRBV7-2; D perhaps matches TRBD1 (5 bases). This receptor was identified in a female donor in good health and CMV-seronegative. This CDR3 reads CASSLLQGDGYTF. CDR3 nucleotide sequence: TGTGCCAGCAGCTTGCTCCAGGGCGATGGCTACACCTTC.